These 32 T cell receptor beta chains were sequenced from one sample in a study of T cell repertoires in cytomegalovirus infection. One entry per CDR3 protein, called by TCRdb with MiXCR from the reads. The table includes about 300,000 distinct CDR3 sequences, around 10% detected once. Sequences were obtained from PBMCs. The receptors originated from a human donor in good health (CMV status not recorded). Some clones in this sample may be carry-over from other donors' samples.

This clonotype was seen repeatedly, ten times or more. The CDR3 reads CASSQDEAGTQYF. The CDR3 DNA follows: TGTGCCAGCAGCCAAGATGAAGCTGGGACCCAGTACTTC. The chain recombines TRBV14 with TRBJ2-5; no clear D. This CDR3 is built from 13 residues. Germline V gene sequence: CDR1 SGHDN, CDR2 FVKESK. V was shortened by 0 bases and J by 7 bases, with 9 bases between the two germline ends.

The chain carries TRBV29-1 and TRBJ1-2; weak D call: TRBD1 (6 bases). V lost 5 bases, J lost 8 bases, and 12 bases lay in between. The CDR3 sequence is 11 residues long. Germline V gives CDR1 SQVTM, CDR2 ANQGSEA. The CDR3 loop reads CSVTGLAGYTF. CDR3 in DNA: TGCAGCGTTACAGGGTTGGCGGGCTACACCTTC.

This clonotype was seen repeatedly, ten times or more. This chain uses TRBV7-8 with TRBJ1-3; D ambiguous. This CDR3 comprises 12 residues. Germline V CDR1 and CDR2: SGHVS, FQNEAQ. Trimming took off 1 base at V and 4 bases at J, with 2 bases between the two ends. This CDR3 is CASSLGGNTIYF. The CDR3, as DNA: TGTGCCAGCAGCTTAGGGGGAAACACCATATATTTT.

J is TRBJ1-5 and V is TRBV28; D not certain. Germline values: CDR1 MDHEN, CDR2 SYDVKM. CDR3 length equals 14 residues. The V and J ends lost 3 bases and 8 bases respectively, with 14 bases between them. The CDR3 region is CASSFDGAWKPQHF. CDR3 bases: TGTGCCAGCAGTTTCGACGGTGCGTGGAAGCCCCAGCATTTT. The full variable domain, rest sourced from reference TRBV28 and TRBJ1-5, is DVKVTQSSRYLVKRTGEKVFLECVQDMDHENMFWYRQDPGLGLRLIYFSYDVKMKEKGDIPEGYSVSREKKERFSLILESASTNQTSMYLCASSFDGAWKPQHFGDGTRLSIL.

There are many counts of this clonotype. This chain connects TRBV7-2 to TRBJ1-6, with a weak D call TRBD1 (5 bases). The CDR3 has 15 amino acids. CDR1 and CDR2 from the germline V gene are SGHTA and FQGNSA. With 5 bases removed from V and 5 bases from J, the gap between germline ends came to 13 bases. As DNA, the CDR3 is TGTGCCAGCAGCCTAGGGGTGGGTAATAATTCACCCCTCCACTTT. Encoded protein: CASSLGVGNNSPLHF.

This clonotype was counted ten times or more. The genes are TRBV12-3 or TRBV12-4 and TRBJ2-2; D may be TRBD1 or TRBD2 (6 bases each). There are 14 residues in the CDR3. Trimming took 6 bases from V and 7 from J, leaving 15 bases between them. The CDR3 region has the DNA TGTGCCAGCAGGAAAAACAGGGAGGTCGGGGAGCTGTTTTTT. Encoded protein: CASRKNREVGELFF.

This clonotype was detected only a few times. The V call is TRBV9, the J call TRBJ1-4; no clear D gene. Looked up from germline, CDR1 is SGDLS and CDR2 is YYNGEE. The CDR3 is made up of 15 amino acids. With 3 bases removed from V and 3 bases from J, the gap between germline ends came to 12 bases. The CDR3 region has the DNA TGTGCCAGCAGCGGGAAACCGATCCCTAATGAAAAACTGTTTTTT. Translated, it gives CASSGKPIPNEKLFF.

J is TRBJ1-6 and V is TRBV3-1; 7 positions agree with TRBD1. The CDR3 sequence is 14 residues long. From germline, CDR1 is LGHDT and CDR2 YNNKEL (reference sequence). The V segment lost 2 bases and the J segment 7 bases; nucleotides outside the gene matches: 2. The CDR3 protein is CASSQRDSNSPLHF. In DNA form, the CDR3 reads TGTGCCAGCAGCCAACGGGACAGCAATTCACCCCTCCACTTT.

In this sample, this clonotype turned up many times. The V gene is TRBV7-2, the J gene TRBJ2-5; 12 nucleotides align to TRBD2. Germline CDR1 is SGHTA and CDR2 is FQGNSA. The CDR3 sequence is 15 residues long. The V gene end was trimmed by 5 bases and the J gene end by 5 bases; junction bases not matched to a gene: 6. The CDR3 here is CASSPLAGGPETQYF. Here the CDR3 DNA reads TGTGCCAGCAGCCCTCTAGCGGGGGGGCCTGAGACCCAGTACTTC.

The chain links TRBV7-9 to TRBJ1-1, with D uncertain. Between the trimmed V and J ends, which lost 7 bases and 3 bases, there was a span of 6 bases. The CDR3 consists of 11 residues. CDR1 is SEHNR, CDR2 FQNEAQ, per germline (reference sequence). The CDR3 protein is CASKGYTEAFF. CDR3 DNA: TGTGCCAGCAAAGGTTACACTGAAGCTTTCTTT.

This clonotype was counted at least ten times. V and J are TRBV28 and TRBJ2-2; D possibly uses TRBD1 or TRBD2 (5 bases each). Trimming stripped 5 bases from V and 2 bases from J, with 18 bases between. Germline lookup yields CDR1 MDHEN and CDR2 SYDVKM. This CDR3 has 17 residues. The chain's CDR3 is CASSLLAGATNTGELFF. The CDR3, as DNA: TGTGCCAGCAGTCTCCTAGCCGGGGCTACCAACACCGGGGAGCTGTTTTTT.

This clonotype showed up many times. V and J are TRBV28 and TRBJ1-6, with D tentatively TRBD1 (5 bases). CDR3 length: 14 amino acids. Germline assignment: CDR1 MDHEN and CDR2 SYDVKM. V gave up 5 bases and J gave up 9 bases, with 14 bases separating them. CDR3 in DNA: TGTGCCAGCAGTGCGGGACTGTTGTCTTCACCCCTCCACTTT. Protein: CASSAGLLSSPLHF. The full variable domain, its missing parts supplied by reference TRBV28 and TRBJ1-6, is DVKVTQSSRYLVKRTGEKVFLECVQDMDHENMFWYRQDPGLGLRLIYFSYDVKMKEKGDIPEGYSVSREKKERFSLILESASTNQTSMYLCASSAGLLSSPLHFGNGTRLTVT.

This clonotype was seen many times. The genes are TRBV20-1 and TRBJ2-3, with D uncertain. Trimming took 1 base from V and 1 from J, leaving 12 bases between them. The CDR3 is 15 amino acids. Germline CDR1 is DFQATT and CDR2 is SNEGSKA (reference sequence). The DNA for the CDR3 is TGCAGTGCTAGAGCAGGAAGCAAGGGCACAGATACGCAGTATTTT. This codes for CSARAGSKGTDTQYF.

This clonotype was seen ten or more times. This chain connects TRBV14 to TRBJ1-1; D uncertain. Germline CDR1 is SGHDN and CDR2 is FVKESK. The CDR3 has 11 residues. V was cut by 0 bases and J by 10 bases, with 6 bases left in between. CDR3 sequence (DNA): TGTGCCAGCAGCCAAGAGGGCCCAGCTTTCTTT. Its protein is CASSQEGPAFF. The whole variable domain, remainder taken from reference TRBV14 and TRBJ1-1, is EAGVTQFPSHSVIEKGQTVTLRCDPISGHDNLYWYRRVMGKEIKFLLHFVKESKQDESGMPNNRFLAERTGGTYSTLKVQPAELEDSGVYFCASSQEGPAFFGQGTRLTVV.

This clonotype was seen repeatedly, ten times or more. The J gene is TRBJ1-2, the V gene TRBV20-1; D may be TRBD1 (5 bases). The V gene lost 1 base and the J gene lost 8 bases, with 17 bases spanning the gap. The CDR3 consists of 14 residues. Germline values: CDR1 DFQATT, CDR2 SNEGSKA (reference sequence). The CDR3 DNA follows: TGCAGTGCTAGAGCCAGGGAGGCCCTTCGGGGCTACACCTTC. Translation: CSARAREALRGYTF.

The table lists this clonotype with many counts. The chain employs TRBV25-1 and TRBJ2-1; 9 nucleotides line up with TRBD1. Germline V gives CDR1 MGHDK, CDR2 SYGVNS. Unmatched junction bases numbered 6, after V lost 5 bases and J lost 7 bases. The CDR3 contains 14 residues. CDR3 nucleotides: TGTGCCAGCAGTAGACAGGGGGTAGGAAATGAGCAGTTCTTC. It encodes CASSRQGVGNEQFF.

At least ten counts were recorded for this clonotype. The chain has TRBV28 and TRBJ2-7, with 7 positions matching TRBD1. In germline, CDR1 is MDHEN, CDR2 SYDVKM. The V segment lost 5 bases and the J segment 4 bases; nucleotides outside the gene matches: 5. CDR3 length: 13 residues. The CDR3, as DNA: TGTGCCAGCAGTCTAGGACAGGTTTACGAGCAGTACGTC. Protein product: CASSLGQVYEQYV.

In this sample, this clonotype turned up a few times. V gene TRBV19 combines with J gene TRBJ2-1, with TRBD1 as a possible D gene (6 bases). Germline-derived CDR1 and CDR2 are LNHDA and SQIVND (reference sequence). Deletions cut 4 bases from V and 4 bases from J, with 11 bases between. This CDR3 is 14 amino acids long. The CDR3 nucleotides are TGTGCCAGTAGTACCGACAGGCTTTACAATGAGCAGTTCTTC. Protein product: CASSTDRLYNEQFF.

The sample holds a few counts of this clonotype. This rearrangement joins TRBV20-1 to TRBJ2-1, with D uncertain. The CDR3 is made up of 15 amino acids. Germline V gene lookup returns CDR1 DFQATT and CDR2 SNEGSKA (reference sequence). Trimming took 6 bases from V and 6 from J, leaving 21 bases between them. DNA for the CDR3: TGCAGTGCGAAAGACCCGGCGGCTAGTGGCAATGAGCAGTTCTTC. It is translated as CSAKDPAASGNEQFF.

The genes are TRBV14 and TRBJ1-2; D is ambiguous. Germline assignment: CDR1 SGHDN and CDR2 FVKESK. The CDR3 runs to 14 residues. The V gene lost 3 bases and the J gene lost 6 bases, with 14 bases spanning the gap. CDR3: CASSQYGSRNGYTF. The CDR3 coding sequence is TGTGCCAGCAGCCAGTACGGGTCTAGGAATGGCTACACCTTC.

In its sample, this clonotype was seen many times. The chain links TRBV5-5 to TRBJ2-3, with D possibly TRBD1 on 6 matching bases. The germline gives CDR1 SGHKS, CDR2 YYEKEE (reference sequence). Deletions cut 3 bases from V and 4 bases from J, with 15 bases between. CDR3 length: 15 amino acids. Written as DNA, the CDR3 is TGTGCCAGCAGCTCAAACAGGGATAGCGCAGATACGCAGTATTTT. Amino acid sequence: CASSSNRDSADTQYF.

This clonotype was observed many times. The chain couples TRBV19 to TRBJ2-5; D is perhaps TRBD2 (5 bases). The germline gives CDR1 LNHDA, CDR2 SQIVND (reference sequence). The V end lost 5 bases, the J end lost 1 base, and 11 bases lay between the germline ends. The CDR3 runs to 14 residues. The CDR3 protein is CASSFSGGQETQYF. Here the CDR3 DNA reads TGTGCCAGTAGTTTCTCAGGAGGCCAAGAGACCCAGTACTTC.

This clonotype was counted at least ten times. The gene calls are TRBV7-6 and TRBJ1-1, with 9 bases matching TRBD1. Germline trimming cut 3 bases from V and 4 bases from J; bases unmatched to any gene: 6. This CDR3 spans 15 amino acids. In germline, CDR1 is SGHVS, CDR2 FNYEAQ. CDR3 sequence reads: CASSFGTGFGTEAFF. The CDR3 DNA sequence: TGTGCCAGCAGCTTCGGGACAGGGTTTGGCACTGAAGCTTTCTTT.

The sample holds many counts of this clonotype. The gene calls are TRBV12-3 or TRBV12-4 and TRBJ1-1; 7 bases line up with TRBD1. The trim removed 6 bases at V and 1 base at J, leaving 8 bases unmatched. This CDR3 comprises 15 residues. The CDR3, as DNA: TGTGCCAGCAGGCTCCCGGGACAGAGGAACACTGAAGCTTTCTTT. It encodes CASRLPGQRNTEAFF.

This clonotype has at least ten counts. The chain is built from TRBV18 and TRBJ1-5; D gene uncertain. V was cut by 2 bases and J by 0 bases, with 8 bases left in between. Germline loops: CDR1 KGHSH, CDR2 LQKENI. The CDR3 is made up of 15 amino acids. The CDR3 loop reads CASSPGGFSNQPQHF. In nucleotides, the CDR3 is TGTGCCAGCTCACCAGGAGGGTTTAGCAATCAGCCCCAGCATTTT.

This clonotype was recorded a few times. The chain recombines TRBV5-6 with TRBJ2-7; D possibly corresponds to TRBD1 (6 bases). V was clipped by 1 base and J by 4 bases, with 15 bases between them. Germline V lookup: CDR1 SGHDT, CDR2 YYEEEE. The CDR3 extends over 15 amino acids. The CDR3: CASSLKTGSLYEQYF. In nucleotides, the CDR3 is TGTGCCAGCAGCTTGAAAACAGGGAGCTTGTACGAGCAGTACTTC.

The chain has TRBV27 and TRBJ2-3; no definite D call. Germline V gene lookup returns CDR1 MNHEY and CDR2 SMNVEV (reference sequence). V lost 2 bases and J 4 bases, leaving 7 bases between the germline ends. The CDR3 extends over 13 amino acids. In DNA form, the CDR3 reads TGTGCCAGCAGTTTAGGGGTGCCAGATACGCAGTATTTT. Translation gives CASSLGVPDTQYF.

This clonotype was counted at least ten times. The V gene is TRBV6-5, the J gene TRBJ1-2; D ambiguous. The germline CDR1 and CDR2 sequences are MNHEY and SVGAGI. V lost 0 bases and J lost 4, with 15 bases in between. CDR3 length equals 16 residues. CDR3 DNA sequence: TGTGCCAGCAGTTACTCCCGCTGGTACAGCGGCTATGGCTACACCTTC. It encodes CASSYSRWYSGYGYTF.

This clonotype was observed many times. The gene calls are TRBV10-3 and TRBJ2-3, with TRBD2 matching over 7 bases. The CDR3 runs 14 residues. V trimming: 2 bases; J trimming: 4 bases; junction bases outside the gene matches: 3. Per the germline V gene, CDR1 is ENHRY and CDR2 is SYGVKD. CDR3 loop: CAISETSVADTQYF. The CDR3 nucleotides are TGTGCCATCAGTGAGACTAGCGTGGCAGATACGCAGTATTTT.

At least ten counts were recorded for this clonotype. The V gene is TRBV12-3 or TRBV12-4, the J gene TRBJ2-3, with TRBD1 as a possible D gene (6 bases). CDR3 size: 13 residues. V was trimmed by 3 bases and J by 4 bases, leaving 8 bases between them. The CDR3 loop is CASSLGQADTQYF. CDR3 coding DNA: TGTGCCAGCAGTTTGGGACAAGCAGATACGCAGTATTTT.

About this clonotype: This sequence may be a read error, since a much larger clone differs from it by one base. The conserved phenylalanine or tryptophan is not found at the CDR3 terminus, so this likely reflects a read error. The chain carries TRBV20-1 and TRBJ1-2; D uncertain. This CDR3 has 11 residues. V was trimmed by 3 bases and J by 7 bases, leaving 9 bases between them. Per germline, CDR1 DFQATT and CDR2 SNEGSKA (reference sequence). CDR3 nucleotides: TGCAGTGCTAGCGATCACCCTGGCTACACCTCC. Its translation: CSASDHPGYTS.

This clonotype was counted many times. At one of its ends the junction is not consistent with the germline gene, which may arise from a read error. This chain links TRBV7-2 with TRBJ1-2; possibly TRBD1 for D (5 bases). Germline CDR1 SGHTA, CDR2 FQGNSA. CDR3 length: 13 amino acids. The CDR3 bases are TGTGCCAGCACCTTAGCGGGGCACTATGGCTACACCTTC. Translated, it gives CASTLAGHYGYTF.